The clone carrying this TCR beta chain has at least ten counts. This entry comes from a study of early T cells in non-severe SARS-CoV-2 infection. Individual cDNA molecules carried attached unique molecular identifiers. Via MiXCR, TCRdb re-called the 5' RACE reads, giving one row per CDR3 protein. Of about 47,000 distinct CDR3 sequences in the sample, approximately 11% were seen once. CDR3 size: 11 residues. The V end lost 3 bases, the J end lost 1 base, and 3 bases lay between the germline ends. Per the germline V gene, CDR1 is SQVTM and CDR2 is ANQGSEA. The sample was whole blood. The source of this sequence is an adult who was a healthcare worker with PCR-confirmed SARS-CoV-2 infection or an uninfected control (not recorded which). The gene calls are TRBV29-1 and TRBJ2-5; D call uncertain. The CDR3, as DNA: TGCAGCGTTGACGGCCAAGAGACCCAGTACTTC. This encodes CSVDGQETQYF.